The 21 T cell receptor beta chains given below trace back to one sample, sequenced in a study of CXCR3-negative and CXCR3-positive naive CD8 T cells. Study-wide findings and caveats: CXCR3-positive naive cells carried more hydrophobic TRB CDR3s than CXCR3-negative ones.

For these TCRs, the target antigens are not known. All TRB cDNA libraries came from 5' RACE performed with UMI labels. For each CDR3 protein, TCRdb gives one entry from its re-call of the 5' RACE reads, without DNA. The sample shows around 65,000 distinct CDR3 sequences, and 0.7% to 0.8% sits with its ten largest clones. The material sequenced was naive CXCR3+ CD8+ T cells from blood. Subset here: CD45RO-CCR7+CD27+CD95- naive CD8+ T cells expressing CXCR3 (TNR3+). The receptors derive from a human donor in good health. Some clones in this sample may be carry-over from other donors' samples.

CDR3 region: CASSQELVGGATDTQYF. This sequence joins TRBV4-3 and TRBJ2-3; the TRBD1 assignment by TCRdb is unverifiable without DNA. Germline assignment: CDR1 LGHNA and CDR2 YSLEER. This CDR3 has 17 residues.

The chain joins TRBV29-1 to TRBJ2-3; there is no DNA to check the TCRdb D call of TRBD2. Looked up from germline, CDR1 is SQVTM and CDR2 is ANQGSEA. The CDR3 has 16 amino acids. The CDR3 protein is CSVDASGAEIFDTQYF.

The chain combines TRBV7-7 with TRBJ2-3; the TCRdb call, TRBD1, lacks DNA for checking. In germline, CDR1 is SSHAT, CDR2 FNYEAQ (reference sequence). CDR3 length: 16 amino acids. This CDR3 is CASSFSDGRPPDTQYF.

The chain combines TRBV29-1 with TRBJ2-7; lacking DNA, the TRBD2 call made by TCRdb goes unchecked. The CDR3 contains 13 residues. Germline loops: CDR1 SQVTM, CDR2 ANQGSEA. The CDR3 sequence is CSVETRGAYEQYF.

The CDR3 is CSVPGTGDGRQYF. This rearrangement joins TRBV29-1 to TRBJ2-3; TCRdb returns TRBD1, unconfirmable since there is no DNA. The germline CDR1 and CDR2 sequences are SQVTM and ANQGSEA. This CDR3 comprises 13 residues.

This sequence joins TRBV29-1 and TRBJ2-5; TCRdb designates TRBD1, a call that cannot be tested without DNA. This CDR3 has 12 amino acids. Germline V gene data show CDR1 as SQVTM and CDR2 as ANQGSEA. This CDR3 is CSGQGTGETQYF.

V and J are TRBV5-6 and TRBJ2-2; there is no DNA to check the TCRdb D call of TRBD2. This CDR3 region has 14 residues. The germline gives CDR1 SGHDT, CDR2 YYEEEE. The CDR3 here is CASSLGRDTGELFF.

This rearrangement joins TRBV7-6 to TRBJ2-7. CDR3 size: 13 residues. The V gene's germline CDR1 is SGHVS and CDR2 FNYEAQ. CDR3 sequence: CASRQGVVDEQYF.

The chain employs TRBV25-1 and TRBJ2-1. The CDR3 runs to 14 residues. CDR1 and CDR2 from the germline V gene are MGHDK and SYGVNS. CDR3 sequence: CASSGQASWNEQFF.

The V call is TRBV10-3, the J call TRBJ2-1; TCRdb gives TRBD2 as the D gene, but with no DNA this cannot be confirmed. Germline values: CDR1 ENHRY, CDR2 SYGVKD. The CDR3 is made up of 18 amino acids. This CDR3 reads CAISDPSGGAFSYNEQFF.

The chain is built from TRBV19 and TRBJ1-1; TCRdb outputs TRBD1, but without DNA this stays unchecked. CDR3 length: 13 residues. Germline values: CDR1 LNHDA, CDR2 SQIVND (reference sequence). This CDR3 is CASKQGGNTEAFF.

The chain is built from TRBV2 and TRBJ2-3; TCRdb lists TRBD1, though no DNA is available to test this call. The CDR3 extends over 15 amino acids. Germline V gene data show CDR1 as SNHLY and CDR2 as FYNNEI. CDR3 region: CASTTLQGTTDTQYF.

The CDR3 loop is CSVEDPGTNTGELFF. The chain employs TRBV29-1 and TRBJ2-2. Germline CDR1 reads SQVTM; CDR2 reads ANQGSEA. The CDR3 extends over 15 amino acids.

This chain connects TRBV28 to TRBJ2-4; TCRdb selects TRBD1, and the lack of DNA leaves this call unchecked. Germline-derived CDR1 and CDR2 are MDHEN and SYDVKM. The CDR3 totals 15 residues. CDR3 amino acids: CASSSPSGTRDIQYF.

The chain uses TRBV14 and TRBJ2-2. CDR1 is SGHDN and CDR2 is FVKESK in the germline V gene. The CDR3 is made up of 13 amino acids. This CDR3 reads CASSQDPTGELFF.

The chain employs TRBV4-3 and TRBJ2-6; the D gene TCRdb calls, TRBD1, cannot be checked with no DNA. Germline CDR1 LGHNA, CDR2 YSLEER. This CDR3 comprises 18 residues. The CDR3 reads CASSQEDRGRSGANVLTF.

The chain employs TRBV6-5 and TRBJ2-3; TCRdb's D gene call, TRBD2, goes unchecked for lack of DNA. This CDR3 region has 15 residues. CDR1 is MNHEY, CDR2 SVGAGI, per germline. This CDR3 is CASSYSEGRADTQYF.

V usage is TRBV29-1 and J usage is TRBJ2-7; with no DNA, the TCRdb D assignment of TRBD1 cannot be verified. This CDR3 contains 13 residues. The germline V gene encodes CDR1 SQVTM and CDR2 ANQGSEA. The CDR3 region is CSAQGGASYEQYF.

Here the CDR3 reads CASSPVELGETQYF. The chain uses TRBV7-6 and TRBJ2-5. The CDR3 has 14 residues. Germline-derived CDR1 and CDR2 are SGHVS and FNYEAQ.

The V call is TRBV29-1, the J call TRBJ1-1. The CDR3 consists of 13 residues. Germline V lookup: CDR1 SQVTM, CDR2 ANQGSEA. The CDR3 sequence: CSVEGIMNTEAFF.

The chain uses TRBV12-3 or TRBV12-4 and TRBJ2-1. The CDR3 is 15 residues long. CDR3 residues: CASSWSERSYNEQFF.